The rows below give T cell receptor beta chains drawn from one sample of a study of shared clonotypes between healthy human individuals. Clones were read by immunoSEQ multiplex PCR, and TCRdb kept only the in-frame ones, dropping some. The data show about 680,000 clones, about 78% seen once. Sequenced material: memory CD4+ T cells sorted from blood. The receptors stem from a woman aged 25 to 45 in good health. The CDR3 runs from the conserved cysteine through the conserved F or W. The D gene is left open where the match is weak. Clone size is shown for a subset of rows, as once, few, many or a class of expanded clone.

V gene	J gene	clone size	D gene	CDR3 protein	CDR3 DNA
TRBV10-1	TRBJ1-1	.	.	CATLWGLDTEAFF	TGCGCCACCCTGTGGGGGCTGGACACTGAAGCTTTCTTT
TRBV4-2	TRBJ1-4	.	.	CASSLRDEKLFF	TGTGCCAGCAGCCTGAGAGATGAAAAACTGTTTTTT
TRBV28	TRBJ2-2	few	TRBD2	CATAGGGNTGELFF	TGTGCCACCGCGGGGGGGGGCAACACCGGGGAGCTGTTTTTT
TRBV6-6	TRBJ2-2	.	.	CASSYVGLMNTGELFF	TGTGCCAGCAGTTACGTAGGACTAATGAACACCGGGGAGCTGTTTTTT
TRBV5-6	TRBJ2-7	.	.	CASSWSGEQYF	TGTGCCAGCAGCTGGAGTGGGGAGCAGTACTTC
TRBV6-5	TRBJ1-3	.	.	CASSPPGDSGNTIYF	TGTGCCAGCAGCCCCCCGGGGGACTCTGGAAACACCATATATTTT
TRBV9	TRBJ2-5	.	TRBD2	CASSASSGQETQYF	TGTGCCAGCAGCGCCTCTAGCGGGCAAGAGACCCAGTACTTC
TRBV7-2	TRBJ2-7	.	.	CASSSDLSSYEQYF	TGTGCCAGCAGCTCGGACTTAAGCTCCTACGAGCAGTACTTC
TRBV28	TRBJ1-1	few	.	CASSLLPGNTEAFF	TGTGCCAGCAGTTTATTGCCAGGAAACACTGAAGCTTTCTTT
TRBV11-2	TRBJ2-3	once	.	CASSLVLQGFTDTQYF	TGTGCCAGCAGCTTAGTACTGCAGGGGTTCACAGATACGCAGTATTTT
TRBV4-1	TRBJ2-3	.	TRBD1	CASSSSPGQGTDTQYF	TGCGCCAGCAGCTCTAGCCCGGGACAGGGCACAGATACGCAGTATTTT
TRBV28	TRBJ1-2	.	.	CASRQGQGFYGYTF	TGTGCCAGCAGGCAAGGGCAGGGGTTCTATGGCTACACCTTC
TRBV6-5	TRBJ1-5	.	.	CASSYDINQPQHF	TGTGCCAGCAGTTACGACATCAATCAGCCCCAGCATTTT
TRBV4-1	TRBJ2-7	few	.	CASSQEKGISSYEQYF	TGCGCCAGCAGCCAAGAGAAGGGGATCAGCTCCTACGAGCAGTACTTC
TRBV5-1	TRBJ2-4	.	.	CASSLGLGGIQYF	TGCGCCAGCAGCTTGGGACTTGGAGGCATTCAGTACTTC
TRBV4-2	TRBJ2-7	.	.	CASSQEWQYFYEQYF	TGTGCCAGCAGCCAAGAATGGCAGTACTTCTACGAGCAGTACTTC
TRBV18	TRBJ1-5	.	.	CASSPSVSSSNQPQHF	TGTGCCAGCTCACCCTCGGTTAGCAGTAGCAATCAGCCCCAGCATTTT
TRBV27	TRBJ1-4	few	.	CASSPYDGTSEKLFF	TGTGCCAGCAGTCCCTACGACGGAACCAGTGAAAAACTGTTTTTT
TRBV5-6	TRBJ1-1	once	TRBD1	CASSLASRTGGLTEAFF	TGTGCCAGCAGCTTGGCGTCCCGGACAGGGGGCCTCACTGAAGCTTTCTTT
TRBV5-1	TRBJ2-2	.	TRBD2	CASSLGLEGTGELFF	TGCGCCAGCAGCCTGGGACTAGAGGGCACCGGGGAGCTGTTTTTT
TRBV11-1	TRBJ2-2	.	.	CASRGGDSGTGELFF	TGTGCCAGCCGGGGAGGGGACAGTGGTACCGGGGAGCTGTTTTTT
TRBV10-1	TRBJ1-1	few	.	CASIGSGTEAFF	TGCGCCAGCATAGGGAGTGGCACTGAAGCTTTCTTT
TRBV19	TRBJ1-1	.	TRBD1	CASGRQGNTEAFF	TGTGCCAGTGGGAGACAGGGGAACACTGAAGCTTTCTTT
TRBV4-1	TRBJ2-7	.	TRBD2	CASSQGSGSYEQYF	TGCGCCAGCAGCCAGGGTAGCGGGAGCTACGAGCAGTACTTC
TRBV6-1	TRBJ1-2	once	.	CASSEANWDYGYTF	TGTGCCAGCAGTGAAGCGAACTGGGACTATGGCTACACCTTC
TRBV28	TRBJ2-7	.	TRBD1	CASSDRGSSYEQYF	TGTGCCAGCAGCGACAGGGGCAGCTCCTACGAGCAGTACTTC
TRBV11-2	TRBJ1-4	.	.	CASSRRDIAELFF	TGTGCCAGCAGCCGAAGGGACATTGCCGAACTGTTTTTT
TRBV2	TRBJ1-2	few	TRBD1	CASSPTSRTGGFGYTF	TGTGCCAGCAGTCCCACAAGCCGGACAGGGGGTTTTGGCTACACCTTC
TRBV15	TRBJ2-7	.	TRBD2	CATSRGRAGDEQYF	TGTGCCACCAGCAGAGGGAGAGCGGGAGACGAGCAGTACTTC
TRBV29-1	TRBJ2-2	few	.	CSGLLNTGELFF	TGCAGCGGACTCTTGAACACCGGGGAGCTGTTTTTT
TRBV5-4	TRBJ2-3	.	.	CASSTGAARDTQYF	TGTGCCAGCAGCACAGGTGCGGCCCGAGATACGCAGTATTTT
TRBV19	TRBJ1-2	once	TRBD1	CASSTRTGDGGYTF	TGTGCCAGTAGTACCCGGACAGGGGACGGAGGCTACACCTTC
TRBV2	TRBJ2-5	once	.	CASRRKQETQYF	TGTGCCAGCCGGAGGAAGCAAGAGACCCAGTACTTC
TRBV12-1	TRBJ2-2	.	.	CASSPHISGSLNTGELFF	TGTGCCAGCAGCCCGCACATTAGCGGGAGCTTAAACACCGGGGAGCTGTTTTTT
TRBV5-1	TRBJ2-1	.	.	CASSLSSGSYNEQFF	TGCGCCAGCAGCTTGAGCAGCGGCTCCTACAATGAGCAGTTCTTC
TRBV15	TRBJ1-2	.	.	CATSATLTGNYGYTF	TGTGCCACCAGCGCGACCCTGACAGGAAACTATGGCTACACCTTC
TRBV11-2	TRBJ2-3	once	.	CASSLDGQGTDTQYF	TGTGCCAGCAGCTTAGATGGGCAGGGAACAGATACGCAGTATTTT
TRBV5-1	TRBJ2-7	medium-sized	.	CASSSRRGMGTYEQYF	TGCGCCAGCAGCTCGAGGCGCGGGATGGGAACCTACGAGCAGTACTTC
TRBV10-2	TRBJ1-2	.	.	CASSEPGGGGEGYTF	TGCGCCAGCAGTGAGCCGGGGGGCGGGGGCGAAGGCTACACCTTC
TRBV2	TRBJ2-3	once	TRBD2	CASKSGRTDTQYF	TGTGCCAGCAAGAGCGGGAGAACAGATACGCAGTATTTT
TRBV15	TRBJ2-3	.	.	CATSTVGFGDTQYF	TGTGCCACCAGCACTGTCGGTTTTGGAGATACGCAGTATTTT
TRBV28	TRBJ2-7	.	.	CASSFQSYEQYF	TGTGCCAGCAGTTTTCAGTCCTACGAGCAGTACTTC
TRBV5-6	TRBJ1-1	.	.	CASSLEVGRVNTEAFF	TGTGCCAGCAGCTTGGAAGTGGGCAGGGTAAACACTGAAGCTTTCTTT
TRBV18	TRBJ1-1	.	TRBD1	CASSPDRASTEAFF	TGTGCCAGCTCACCCGACAGGGCAAGCACTGAAGCTTTCTTT